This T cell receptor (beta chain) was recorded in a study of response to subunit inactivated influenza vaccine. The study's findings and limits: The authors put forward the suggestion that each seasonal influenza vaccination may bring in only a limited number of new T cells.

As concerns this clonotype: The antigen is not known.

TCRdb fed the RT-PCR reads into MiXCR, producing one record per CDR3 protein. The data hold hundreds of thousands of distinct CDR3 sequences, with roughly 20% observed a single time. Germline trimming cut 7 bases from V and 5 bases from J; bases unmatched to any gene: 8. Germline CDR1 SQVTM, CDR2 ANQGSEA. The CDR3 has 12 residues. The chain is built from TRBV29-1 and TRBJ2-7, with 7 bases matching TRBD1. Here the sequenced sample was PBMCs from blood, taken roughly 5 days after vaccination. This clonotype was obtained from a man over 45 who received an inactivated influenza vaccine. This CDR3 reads CSARQGLNEQYF. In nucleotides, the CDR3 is TGCAGCGCCCGACAGGGCCTGAACGAGCAGTACTTC.